This passage covers 31 T cell receptor beta chains from one sample sequenced in a study of cytomegalovirus exposure and HLA in healthy donors. The PCR ran on 60 Vbeta and 13 Jbeta primers. Profiling relied on immunoSEQ multiplex PCR, and the TCRdb table lists in-frame clones only, not all of them. The sample has 100,000 to 140,000 clones, more than 75% seen once. The sample was PBMCs. These receptors came from a man younger than 40 in good health and CMV-seropositive.

This rearrangement joins TRBV21-1 to TRBJ2-7; the tabulated D call, TRBD1, remains unverified against the DNA. TRBV21-1 is recorded as a pseudogene. This CDR3 is built from 14 residues. The CDR3 loop is CASRDSEGPYEQYF. The DNA of the CDR3 is TGTGCCAGCAGGGACAGTGAGGGCCCCTACGAGCAGTACTTC.

The chain combines TRBV30 with TRBJ2-7; D is unclear. This CDR3 spans 15 amino acids. Germline assignment: CDR1 GTSNPN and CDR2 SVGIG (reference sequence). The V end was cut by 2 bases, the J end by 0 bases, with 14 bases between. The CDR3 here is CAWSPANYPSYEQYF. The CDR3 DNA reads as TGTGCCTGGAGTCCTGCGAATTACCCCTCCTACGAGCAGTACTTC.

The genes are TRBV4-1 and TRBJ1-2, with D hard to call. Germline CDR1 reads MGHRA; CDR2 reads YSYEKL. The ends were cut back, 1 base at V and 0 bases at J, with 12 bases in the middle. The CDR3 covers 16 residues. CDR3 sequence reads: CASSQVGRTANYGYTF. The CDR3, as DNA: TGCGCCAGCAGCCAAGTGGGCAGAACTGCTAACTATGGCTACACCTTC.

The J gene is TRBJ1-5, the V gene TRBV7-8, with 8 bases lining up with TRBD1. CDR1 is SGHVS and CDR2 is FQNEAQ in the germline V gene. This CDR3 is built from 15 residues. V lost 5 bases and J lost 4; bases outside the gene matches: 7. This CDR3 is CASSTSRGPNQPQHF. The CDR3 bases are TGTGCCAGCAGCACCAGCAGGGGGCCTAATCAGCCCCAGCATTTT.

In this sample, this clone turned up once. The chain has TRBV6-5 and TRBJ2-5, with 8 bases matching TRBD1. There are 15 residues in the CDR3. From germline, CDR1 is MNHEY and CDR2 SVGAGI. Trimming cost V 11 bases and J 4 bases; bases outside gene matches: 15. The DNA for the CDR3 is TGTGCCTGTAAGTCCGGGACAGGCACTAGAGAGACCCAGTACTTC. As protein: CACKSGTGTRETQYF.

This chain joins TRBV4-1 and TRBJ2-1; D possibly corresponds to TRBD2 (7 bases). V lost 4 bases and J 5 bases, leaving 15 bases between the germline ends. Germline CDR1 reads MGHRA; CDR2 reads YSYEKL. The CDR3 covers 15 residues. The CDR3 bases are TGCGCCAGCAGCCGGGCGGGGGCCACCGACAATGAGCAGTTCTTC. This translates into CASSRAGATDNEQFF.

This chain links TRBV7-2 with TRBJ2-3; tentative D call: TRBD2 (5 bases). V gave up 1 base and J gave up 8 bases, with 16 bases separating them. Germline V gene lookup returns CDR1 SGHTA and CDR2 FQGNSA. This CDR3 spans 15 amino acids. DNA of the CDR3: TGTGCCAGCAGCTTAGTGACCGCTGGAAGCGGTACGCAGTATTTT. Protein sequence: CASSLVTAGSGTQYF.

The rearrangement links TRBV6-6 to TRBJ1-1; the D is unclear. The germline V and J ends were trimmed by 2 bases and 6 bases, with 7 bases remaining between them. Looked up from germline, CDR1 is MNHNY and CDR2 is SVGAGI (reference sequence). The CDR3 is made up of 12 amino acids. CDR3 in amino acids: CASSYILSEAFF. In DNA, the CDR3 is TGTGCCAGCAGTTACATTCTTTCTGAAGCTTTCTTT.

The chain couples TRBV7-2 to TRBJ1-4; D not certain. The CDR3 length is 14 residues. Trimming removed 4 bases at V and 3 bases at J, with 9 bases between. Germline V gene lookup returns CDR1 SGHTA and CDR2 FQGNSA. This CDR3 reads CASSSGLANEKLFF. The DNA of the CDR3 is TGTGCCAGCAGCTCGGGTCTGGCTAATGAAAAACTGTTTTTT.

The chain couples TRBV5-5 to TRBJ2-7; 8 positions agree with TRBD1. Germline trimming cut 0 bases from V and 1 base from J; bases unmatched to any gene: 3. The CDR3 consists of 15 residues. The V gene's germline CDR1 is SGHKS and CDR2 YYEKEE (reference sequence). DNA for the CDR3: TGTGCCAGCAGCTTGGAACAGGGGGTGTCCTACGAGCAGTACTTC. Its translation is CASSLEQGVSYEQYF.

CDR3 coding DNA: TGTGCCAGCAGGGGGCCAGACGTTTCCGGGGAGCTGTTTTTT. Translating it yields CASRGPDVSGELFF. The chain links TRBV6-1 to TRBJ2-2, with D tentatively TRBD1 (5 bases). The germline CDR1 and CDR2 sequences are MNHNS and SASEGT. The CDR3 contains 14 residues. Between the trimmed V and J ends, which lost 6 bases and 6 bases, there was a span of 14 bases.

CDR3 sequence (DNA): TGTGCCTGGAGCGCCGGGATAAATCAGCCCCAGCATTTT. It codes for CAWSAGINQPQHF. The chain couples TRBV30 to TRBJ1-5, with D unclear. Per the germline V gene, CDR1 is GTSNPN and CDR2 is SVGIG (reference sequence). The CDR3 has 13 residues. V dropped 3 bases and J dropped 4 bases, with 10 bases sitting between them.

The genes are TRBV30 and TRBJ2-7, with a tentative D call TRBD2 (6 bases). The germline V gene encodes CDR1 GTSNPN and CDR2 SVGIG (reference sequence). This CDR3 spans 14 amino acids. V was shortened by 0 bases and J by 4 bases, with 13 bases between the two germline ends. The DNA for the CDR3 is TGTGCCTGGAGTGTAAGTTCTGGGGGGTACGAGCAGTACTTC. As protein: CAWSVSSGGYEQYF.

By sample share, this clone is medium-sized. This chain connects TRBV4-1 to TRBJ2-7, with a weak D call TRBD1 (6 bases). Germline CDR1 MGHRA, CDR2 YSYEKL. CDR3 size: 14 residues. V gave up 4 bases and J gave up 4 bases, with 14 bases separating them. CDR3 protein: CASSPGTGYYEQYF. The DNA for the CDR3 is TGCGCCAGCAGCCCAGGAACAGGGTATTACGAGCAGTACTTC.

This chain uses TRBV19 with TRBJ1-5, with 8 bases aligning to TRBD1. The V gene end was trimmed by 6 bases and the J gene end by 6 bases; junction bases not matched to a gene: 7. Germline CDR1 reads LNHDA; CDR2 reads SQIVND (reference sequence). The CDR3 sequence is 14 residues long. The CDR3 region is CASRTSGGFQPQHF. The DNA of the CDR3 is TGTGCCAGTAGGACTTCAGGGGGCTTTCAGCCCCAGCATTTT.

The chain joins TRBV19 to TRBJ1-2, with a tentative D call TRBD1 (5 bases). The germline V gene has CDR1 LNHDA and CDR2 SQIVND (reference sequence). The CDR3 loop spans 18 amino acids. Trimming took 5 bases from V and 4 from J, leaving 26 bases between them. The CDR3 sequence is CASSLRFAGSDGFYGYTF. CDR3 coding DNA: TGTGCCAGTAGTTTAAGGTTCGCAGGGTCAGACGGATTCTATGGCTACACCTTC.

The CDR3 nucleotides are TGTGCCAGCAGTCCTATACAGGGTTCGTATGGCTACACCTTC. Translating it yields CASSPIQGSYGYTF. The J gene is TRBJ1-2, the V gene TRBV27; possibly TRBD1 for D (6 bases). The CDR3 extends over 14 amino acids. Trimming left V 5 bases short and J 5 bases short, with 15 bases between. CDR1 is MNHEY, CDR2 SMNVEV, per germline (reference sequence).

The chain uses TRBV10-3 and TRBJ1-2; D remains unclear. CDR1 and CDR2 from the germline V gene are ENHRY and SYGVKD. V lost 4 bases, J lost 8 bases, and 14 bases lay in between. The CDR3 extends over 13 amino acids. The CDR3 sequence: CAISVREIRGYTF. In DNA form, the CDR3 reads TGTGCCATCAGTGTCCGGGAGATTCGGGGCTACACCTTC.

The rearrangement uses TRBV11-3 and TRBJ2-5; D may be TRBD2 (7 bases). This CDR3 region has 15 residues. V dropped 1 base and J dropped 5 bases, with 14 bases sitting between them. From germline, CDR1 is SGHNT and CDR2 YENEEA. In nucleotides, the CDR3 is TGTGCCAGCAGCTTAGGAGGGGGGGCGGGGGAGACCCAGTACTTC. It yields the protein CASSLGGGAGETQYF.

This chain uses TRBV5-1 with TRBJ2-1; unclear D gene. Trimming shortened V by 0 bases and J by 6 bases, and 19 bases separated the two germline ends. Germline V CDR1 and CDR2: SGHRS, YFSETQ. This CDR3 comprises 17 residues. CDR3 sequence: CASSLDSGWPTSNEQFF. The CDR3 nucleotides are TGCGCCAGCAGCTTGGATTCGGGTTGGCCTACGAGCAATGAGCAGTTCTTC.

As to this clone: At one end, the junction sequence differs from germline, possibly due to a read error. This chain connects TRBV2 to TRBJ1-6; 7 bases fit TRBD1. The CDR3 totals 12 residues. CDR1 is SNHLY, CDR2 FYNNEI, per germline. This CDR3 is CASTVGTAHLPF. The CDR3 region has the DNA TGTGCCAGCACCGTGGGGACAGCCCATCTTCCCTTT.

With respect to this clone: The junction departs from germline at one end; a sequencing error may be responsible. The chain couples TRBV7-9 to TRBJ2-7, with a tentative D call TRBD1 (5 bases). Germline CDR1 reads SEHNR; CDR2 reads FQNEAQ (reference sequence). The CDR3 is 12 residues long. The DNA for the CDR3 is TGTGCCAGCAGCTTAGGGACATACGAGCGGTACTTC. It specifies CASSLGTYERYF.

V and J are TRBV11-2 and TRBJ1-2, with D maybe TRBD1 (5 bases). V lost 4 bases and J lost 1, with 10 bases in between. Germline V gives CDR1 SGHAT, CDR2 FQNNGV. The CDR3 is 14 amino acids. The CDR3 region has the DNA TGTGCCAGCAGCTCAAAAGGGGTTAACTATGGCTACACCTTC. Encoded protein: CASSSKGVNYGYTF.

The rearrangement joins TRBV7-6 to TRBJ2-1; 7 bases align to TRBD1. The germline V gene has CDR1 SGHVS and CDR2 FNYEAQ. V was pared by 6 bases and J by 0 bases, with 5 bases of the junction left unmatched. The CDR3 spans 15 residues. CDR3 coding DNA: TGTGCCAGCAGTCACAGGGGCAGCTCCTACAATGAGCAGTTCTTC. Amino acids: CASSHRGSSYNEQFF.

V is TRBV2 and J is TRBJ1-6; D call uncertain. Germline assignment: CDR1 SNHLY and CDR2 FYNNEI. The CDR3 sequence is 12 residues long. Trimming stripped 6 bases from V and 11 bases from J, with 11 bases between. CDR3 sequence (DNA): TGTGCCAGCAGAGCCAACTTAGCACCCCTCCACTTT. Its translation is CASRANLAPLHF.

The rearrangement joins TRBV5-1 to TRBJ2-7; 9 positions match TRBD2. Germline V gene data show CDR1 as SGHRS and CDR2 as YFSETQ. The CDR3 contains 13 residues. V was clipped by 4 bases and J by 6 bases; unmatched bases: 5. The CDR3 DNA reads TGCGCCAGCAGCCGAGGTAGCGGGGGCGAGCAGTACTTC. Translated: CASSRGSGGEQYF.

With respect to this clone: At one of its ends the junction is not consistent with the germline gene, which may arise from a read error. This rearrangement joins TRBV7-9 to TRBJ2-2; a possible D gene is TRBD2 (5 bases). The CDR3 contains 13 residues. Germline CDR1 reads SEHNR; CDR2 reads FQNEAQ (reference sequence). CDR3 amino acids: CSSSFRGGGELFF. CDR3 sequence (DNA): TGTTCCAGCAGCTTCCGGGGTGGCGGGGAGCTGTTTTTT.

The V and J genes are TRBV13 and TRBJ2-7; TRBD1 matches at 7 bases. Germline V gene lookup returns CDR1 PRHDT and CDR2 FYEKMQ (reference sequence). V lost 4 bases and J lost 3; bases outside the gene matches: 6. This CDR3 has 14 residues. The CDR3 bases are TGTGCCAGCAGCTCATCGACAGGGATCTACGAGCAGTACTTC. Translation: CASSSSTGIYEQYF.

This chain links TRBV4-1 with TRBJ2-5, with no clear D. The V and J ends lost 0 bases and 0 bases respectively, with 14 bases between them. The germline V gene encodes CDR1 MGHRA and CDR2 YSYEKL. This CDR3 is 17 amino acids long. The CDR3 region is CASSQEPSNYNQETQYF. The CDR3 DNA follows: TGCGCCAGCAGCCAAGAACCCTCCAACTATAACCAAGAGACCCAGTACTTC.

This chain joins TRBV6-1 and TRBJ2-2, with a weak D call TRBD1 (7 bases). Germline V CDR1 and CDR2: MNHNS, SASEGT. CDR3 length equals 15 residues. V lost 5 bases and J lost 5, with 15 bases in between. The CDR3 loop is CASSPTRGPTGELFF. The CDR3 DNA follows: TGTGCCAGCAGTCCGACTAGGGGGCCTACCGGGGAGCTGTTTTTT.

In regard to this clone: A junction boundary mismatches the germline segment, possibly from a read error. The rearrangement links TRBV19 to TRBJ2-6; weak D call: TRBD1 (5 bases). Germline V CDR1 and CDR2: LNHDA, SQIVND (reference sequence). The CDR3 totals 14 residues. The CDR3 sequence: CASTPTSGANGLTF. DNA of the CDR3: TGTGCCAGTACTCCGACCTCTGGGGCCAACGGCCTGACTTTC.